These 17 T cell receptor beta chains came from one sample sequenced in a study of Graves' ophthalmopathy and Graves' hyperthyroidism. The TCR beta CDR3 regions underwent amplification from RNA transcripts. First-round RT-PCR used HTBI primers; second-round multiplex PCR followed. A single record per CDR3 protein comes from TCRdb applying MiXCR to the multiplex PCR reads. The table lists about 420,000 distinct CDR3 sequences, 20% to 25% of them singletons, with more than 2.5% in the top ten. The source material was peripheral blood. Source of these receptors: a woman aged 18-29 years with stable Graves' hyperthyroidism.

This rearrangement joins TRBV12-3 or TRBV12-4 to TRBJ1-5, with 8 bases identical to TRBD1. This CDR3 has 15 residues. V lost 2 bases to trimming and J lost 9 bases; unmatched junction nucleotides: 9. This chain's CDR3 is CASSLIGTGGGPQHF. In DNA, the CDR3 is TGTGCCAGCAGTTTAATAGGGACAGGTGGAGGGCCCCAGCATTTT.

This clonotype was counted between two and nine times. The CDR3 DNA reads as TGTGCCAGCAGCACGCACTCTGGAAACACCATATATTTT. Amino acid sequence: CASSTHSGNTIYF. The rearrangement uses TRBV12-3 or TRBV12-4 and TRBJ1-3, with unresolved D. CDR3 length: 13 amino acids. Trimming pared 6 bases from V and 0 bases from J, leaving 6 bases between.

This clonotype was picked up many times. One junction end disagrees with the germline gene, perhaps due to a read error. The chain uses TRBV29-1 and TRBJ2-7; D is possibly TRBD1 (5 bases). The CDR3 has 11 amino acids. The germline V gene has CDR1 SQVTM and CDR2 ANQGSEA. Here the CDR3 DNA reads TGCAGCGTTTCCGACAGCTACGAGCAGCACTTC. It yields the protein CSVSDSYEQHF.

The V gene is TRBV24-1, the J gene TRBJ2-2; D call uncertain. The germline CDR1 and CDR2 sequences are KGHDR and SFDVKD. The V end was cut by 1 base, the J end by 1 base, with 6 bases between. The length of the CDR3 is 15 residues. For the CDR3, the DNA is TGTGCCACCAGTGATTTTAGGGTGAACACCGGGGAGCTGTTTTTT. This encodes CATSDFRVNTGELFF.

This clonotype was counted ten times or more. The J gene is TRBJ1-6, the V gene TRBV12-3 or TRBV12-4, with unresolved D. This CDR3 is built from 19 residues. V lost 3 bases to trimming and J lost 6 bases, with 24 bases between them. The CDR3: CASSFRRGISSSVNSPLHF. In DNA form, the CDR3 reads TGTGCCAGCAGTTTCCGACGGGGTATTTCGAGTTCGGTTAATTCACCCCTCCACTTT.

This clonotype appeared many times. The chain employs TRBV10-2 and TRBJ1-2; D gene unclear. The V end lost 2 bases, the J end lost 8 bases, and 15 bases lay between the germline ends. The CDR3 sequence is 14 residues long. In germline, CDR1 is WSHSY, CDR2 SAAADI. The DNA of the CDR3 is TGCGCCAGCAGTGAGGTAGGACCTCACAAGGGCTACACCTTC. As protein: CASSEVGPHKGYTF.

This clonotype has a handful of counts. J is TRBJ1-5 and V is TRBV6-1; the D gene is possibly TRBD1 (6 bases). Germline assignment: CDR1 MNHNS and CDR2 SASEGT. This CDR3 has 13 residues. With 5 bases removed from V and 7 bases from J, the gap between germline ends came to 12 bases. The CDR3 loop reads CASSLQQGQPQHF. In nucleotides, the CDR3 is TGTGCCAGCAGTCTCCAACAGGGACAGCCCCAGCATTTT.

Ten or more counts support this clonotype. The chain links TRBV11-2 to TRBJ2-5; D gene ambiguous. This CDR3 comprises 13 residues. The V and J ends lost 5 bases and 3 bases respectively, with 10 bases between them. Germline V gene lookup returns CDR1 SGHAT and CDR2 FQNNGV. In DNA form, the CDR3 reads TGTGCCAGCAGCGGGGTTAATAAAGAGACCCAGTACTTC. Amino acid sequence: CASSGVNKETQYF.

The CDR3 DNA sequence: TGTGCCAGCAGCTCCGGAACGGGGTCCTATGGCTACACCTTC. As protein: CASSSGTGSYGYTF. This chain uses TRBV13 with TRBJ1-2, with D unresolved. The V gene's germline CDR1 is PRHDT and CDR2 FYEKMQ (reference sequence). V lost 4 bases, J lost 4 bases, and 13 bases lay in between. CDR3 length equals 14 residues.

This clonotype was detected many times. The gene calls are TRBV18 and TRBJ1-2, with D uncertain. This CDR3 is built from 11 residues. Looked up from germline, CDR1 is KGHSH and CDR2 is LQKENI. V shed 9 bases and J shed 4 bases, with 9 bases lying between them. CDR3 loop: CARVCFYGYTF. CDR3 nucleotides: TGTGCCAGAGTTTGTTTCTATGGCTACACCTTC. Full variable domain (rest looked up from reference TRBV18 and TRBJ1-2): NAGVMQNPRHLVRRRGQEARLRCSPMKGHSHVYWYRQLPEEGLKFMVYLQKENIIDESGMPKERFSAEFPKEGPSILRIQQVVRGDSAAYFCARVCFYGYTFGSGTRLTVV.

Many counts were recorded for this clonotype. The CDR3 protein is CASSRQQGLAEAFF. The CDR3 nucleotides are TGTGCCAGTAGTAGACAACAGGGGCTCGCTGAAGCTTTCTTT. V is TRBV19 and J is TRBJ1-1; 7 nucleotides line up with TRBD1. There are 14 residues in the CDR3. Per germline, CDR1 LNHDA and CDR2 SQIVND (reference sequence). After removal of 4 bases from V and 6 bases from J, the junction contained 8 bases not matched to a gene.

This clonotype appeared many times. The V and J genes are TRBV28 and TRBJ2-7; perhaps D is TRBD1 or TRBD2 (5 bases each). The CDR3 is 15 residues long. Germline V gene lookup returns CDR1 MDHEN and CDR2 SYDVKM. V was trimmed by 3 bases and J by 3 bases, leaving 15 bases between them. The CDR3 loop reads CASSFFWGTGYEQYF. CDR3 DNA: TGTGCCAGCAGTTTCTTTTGGGGGACCGGCTACGAGCAGTACTTC.

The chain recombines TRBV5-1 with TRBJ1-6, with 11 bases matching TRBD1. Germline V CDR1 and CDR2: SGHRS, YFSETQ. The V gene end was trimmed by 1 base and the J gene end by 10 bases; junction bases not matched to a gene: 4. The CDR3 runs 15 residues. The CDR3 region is CASSLIGTGGSPLHF. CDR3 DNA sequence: TGCGCCAGCAGCTTGATCGGGACAGGGGGATCACCCCTCCACTTT.

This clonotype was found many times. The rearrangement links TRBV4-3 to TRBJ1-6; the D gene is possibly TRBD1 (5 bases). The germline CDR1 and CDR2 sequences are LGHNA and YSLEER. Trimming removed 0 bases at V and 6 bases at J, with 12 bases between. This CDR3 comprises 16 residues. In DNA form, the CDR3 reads TGCGCCAGCAGCCAAGATGGGGGGGGAGCTAATTCACCCCTCCACTTT. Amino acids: CASSQDGGGANSPLHF.

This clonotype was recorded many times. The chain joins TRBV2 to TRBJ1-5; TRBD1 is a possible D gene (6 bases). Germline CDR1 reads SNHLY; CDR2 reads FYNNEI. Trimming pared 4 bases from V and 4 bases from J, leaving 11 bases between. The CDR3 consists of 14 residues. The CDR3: CASSGGLGNQPQHF. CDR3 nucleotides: TGTGCCAGCAGTGGGGGGCTTGGTAATCAGCCCCAGCATTTT. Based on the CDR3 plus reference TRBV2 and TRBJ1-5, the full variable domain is EPEVTQTPSHQVTQMGQEVILRCVPISNHLYFYWYRQILGQKVEFLVSFYNNEISEKSEIFDDQFSVERPDGSNFTLKIRSTKLEDSAMYFCASSGGLGNQPQHFGDGTRLSIL.

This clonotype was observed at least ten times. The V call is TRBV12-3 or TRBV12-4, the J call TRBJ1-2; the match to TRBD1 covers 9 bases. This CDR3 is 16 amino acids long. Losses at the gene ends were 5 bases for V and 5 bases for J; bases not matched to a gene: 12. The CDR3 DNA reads TGTGCCAGCAGTCCGACCTGGGACAGGGCGGGGTATGGCTACACCTTC. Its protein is CASSPTWDRAGYGYTF.

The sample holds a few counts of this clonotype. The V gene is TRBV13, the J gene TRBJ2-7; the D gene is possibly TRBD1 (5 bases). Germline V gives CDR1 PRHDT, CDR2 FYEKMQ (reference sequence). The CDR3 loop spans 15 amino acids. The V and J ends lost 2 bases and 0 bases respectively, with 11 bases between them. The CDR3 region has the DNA TGTGCCAGCAGCTTAAGGGGCAGATTCTCCTACGAGCAGTACTTC. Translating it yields CASSLRGRFSYEQYF.